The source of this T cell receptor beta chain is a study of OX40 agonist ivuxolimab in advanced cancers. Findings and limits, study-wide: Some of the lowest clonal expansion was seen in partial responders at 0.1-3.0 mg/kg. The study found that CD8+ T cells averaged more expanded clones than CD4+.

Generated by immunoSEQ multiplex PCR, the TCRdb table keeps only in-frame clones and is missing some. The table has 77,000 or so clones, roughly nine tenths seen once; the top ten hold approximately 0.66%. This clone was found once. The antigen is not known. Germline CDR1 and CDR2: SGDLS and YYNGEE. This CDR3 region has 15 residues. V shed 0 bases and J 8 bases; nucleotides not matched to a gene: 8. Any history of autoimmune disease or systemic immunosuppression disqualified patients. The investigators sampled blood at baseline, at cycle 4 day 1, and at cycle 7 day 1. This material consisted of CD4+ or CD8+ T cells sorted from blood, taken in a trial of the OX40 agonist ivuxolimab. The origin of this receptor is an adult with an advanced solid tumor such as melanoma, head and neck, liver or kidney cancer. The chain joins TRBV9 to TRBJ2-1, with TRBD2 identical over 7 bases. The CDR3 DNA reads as TGTGCCAGCAGCGTAGTCGGCGGGGGACTCCATGAGCAGTTCTTC. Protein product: CASSVVGGGLHEQFF.